The next 24 T cell receptor beta chains were all read from a single sample in a study of blood T cells in healthy people across ages. With a J-beta primer mix and a sample-barcoded 5' primer, a second PCR ran roughly 6 to 11 cycles. TCRdb ran MiXCR on the 5' RACE reads and lists one entry per CDR3 protein. Altogether over 950,000 distinct CDR3 sequences are present, 35% to 45% being singletons, with the ten largest covering around 13%. What was sequenced was blood. All receptors come from a man aged 18 to 30 in good health.

This clonotype was counted a few times. This chain joins TRBV9 and TRBJ1-1, with 8 bases identical to TRBD1. This CDR3 spans 16 amino acids. CDR1 is SGDLS and CDR2 is YYNGEE in the germline V gene. The ends lost 3 bases at V and 8 bases at J; junction bases unmatched: 15. This CDR3 is CASSAHPGTGRIEAFF. Written as DNA, the CDR3 is TGTGCCAGCAGCGCCCACCCCGGGACAGGCCGAATCGAAGCTTTCTTT.

This clonotype was counted only a few times. The chain recombines TRBV14 with TRBJ1-1; tentative D call: TRBD1 (5 bases). Trimming removed 6 bases at V and 5 bases at J, with 16 bases between. CDR3 length: 14 amino acids. Germline CDR1 and CDR2: SGHDN and FVKESK. Here the CDR3 DNA reads TGTGCCAGCAGGAACCAGGGAGTTAAGACTGAAGCTTTCTTT. Protein sequence: CASRNQGVKTEAFF.

V usage is TRBV11-2 and J usage is TRBJ2-1; 8 bases match TRBD1. Losses at the gene ends were 6 bases for V and 10 bases for J; bases not matched to a gene: 8. CDR3 size: 13 residues. CDR1 and CDR2 (germline): SGHAT, FQNNGV. CDR3 loop: CASRDRTGYEQFF. Here the CDR3 DNA reads TGTGCCAGCAGAGACCGGACAGGGTACGAGCAGTTCTTC.

The rearrangement uses TRBV5-1 and TRBJ2-3, with D possibly matching TRBD2 (6 bases). The V end was cut by 0 bases, the J end by 3 bases, with 17 bases between. The CDR3 loop spans 17 amino acids. Germline values: CDR1 SGHRS, CDR2 YFSETQ. CDR3 nucleotides: TGCGCCAGCAGCTTGGACGGGGGATCCAGGGAAACAGATACGCAGTATTTT. Translated: CASSLDGGSRETDTQYF.

There are a few counts of this clonotype. The rearrangement joins TRBV20-1 to TRBJ1-5, with a possible D match to TRBD1 (6 bases). Germline V lookup: CDR1 DFQATT, CDR2 SNEGSKA (reference sequence). The CDR3 spans 13 residues. Trimming left V 3 bases short and J 3 bases short, with 9 bases between. The CDR3 sequence: CSASGQPNQPQHF. The CDR3 DNA reads as TGCAGTGCTAGTGGACAGCCCAATCAGCCCCAGCATTTT.

This clonotype came up a few times. This chain uses TRBV7-3 with TRBJ2-3, with a tentative D call TRBD1 (5 bases). The V gene lost 1 base and the J gene lost 0 bases, with 14 bases spanning the gap. CDR1 is SGHTA and CDR2 is FQGTGA in the germline V gene. CDR3 size: 17 residues. The CDR3 nucleotides are TGTGCCAGCAGCTTAAGGGGCCACAAAGCTAGCACAGATACGCAGTATTTT. Translation gives CASSLRGHKASTDTQYF.

This clonotype occurred a few times. The chain recombines TRBV6-5 with TRBJ1-2, with D possibly matching TRBD1 (5 bases). Germline assignment: CDR1 MNHEY and CDR2 SVGAGI. The CDR3 is made up of 13 amino acids. Between the trimmed V and J ends, which lost 9 bases and 12 bases, there was a span of 23 bases. CDR3 sequence: CASKDSPETIHTF. DNA of the CDR3: TGTGCCAGTAAAGACAGCCCTGAGACTATTCACACCTTC.

The rearrangement links TRBV11-2 to TRBJ2-5; TRBD2 agrees at 7 bases. CDR3 length equals 15 residues. Germline assignment: CDR1 SGHAT and CDR2 FQNNGV. After removal of 0 bases from V and 3 bases from J, the junction contained 4 bases not matched to a gene. The CDR3: CASSLEPLAEETQYF. The CDR3 DNA reads as TGTGCCAGCAGCTTAGAGCCGCTAGCGGAAGAGACCCAGTACTTC.

The chain carries TRBV9 and TRBJ2-1; 7 bases are shared with TRBD1. The CDR3 has 17 amino acids. V gave up 4 bases and J gave up 2 bases; unmatched junction bases: 12. Germline values: CDR1 SGDLS, CDR2 YYNGEE. CDR3 coding DNA: TGTGCCAGCAGCACAGGGGTGGGCCGAGTCCCCTACAATGAGCAGTTCTTC. Amino acids: CASSTGVGRVPYNEQFF.

The chain combines TRBV9 with TRBJ1-1, with 12 nucleotides matching TRBD1. V shed 1 base and J 11 bases; nucleotides not matched to a gene: 3. The germline CDR1 and CDR2 sequences are SGDLS and YYNGEE. The CDR3 covers 13 residues. This chain's CDR3 is CASSVPGQGAAFF. CDR3 nucleotide sequence: TGTGCCAGCAGCGTACCGGGACAGGGGGCGGCTTTCTTT.

The chain joins TRBV6-2 or TRBV6-3 to TRBJ2-2; TRBD1 aligns across 10 bases. V lost 5 bases, J lost 5 bases, and 5 bases stayed unmatched. Germline lookup yields CDR1 MNHEY and CDR2 SVGEGT. The CDR3 is 15 residues long. CDR3 amino acids: CASSRGTGVTGELFF. CDR3 in DNA: TGTGCCAGCAGTCGCGGGACAGGGGTGACCGGGGAGCTGTTTTTT.

CDR3 protein: CSPAGKLFF. DNA of the CDR3: TGCAGCCCCGCGGGAAAACTGTTTTTT. The chain links TRBV29-1 to TRBJ1-4, with D unresolved. From germline, CDR1 is SQVTM and CDR2 ANQGSEA. The CDR3 runs to 9 residues. Trimming cost V 8 bases and J 10 bases, with 8 bases left between them.

The V gene is TRBV9, the J gene TRBJ2-1, with a tentative D call TRBD2 (6 bases). CDR3 size: 15 residues. Trimming left V 5 bases short and J 4 bases short, with 16 bases between. From germline, CDR1 is SGDLS and CDR2 YYNGEE. CDR3: CASSPLAGLYNEQFF. In nucleotides, the CDR3 is TGTGCCAGCAGTCCGCTGGCGGGGCTATACAATGAGCAGTTCTTC.

The sample holds a few counts of this clonotype. V is TRBV10-3 and J is TRBJ2-2; TRBD2 aligns across 7 bases. The CDR3 covers 13 residues. V shed 11 bases, J shed 7 bases, and the junction held 10 bases outside the gene matches. Germline CDR1 is ENHRY and CDR2 is SYGVKD. The CDR3 is CAVKGLVGGELFF. CDR3 nucleotides: TGTGCCGTCAAAGGACTAGTTGGCGGGGAGCTGTTTTTT.

V gene TRBV13 combines with J gene TRBJ1-4; D gene ambiguous. This CDR3 is built from 14 residues. Germline V CDR1 and CDR2: PRHDT, FYEKMQ (reference sequence). V gave up 5 bases and J gave up 7 bases, with 14 bases separating them. The CDR3, as DNA: TGTGCCAGCAGCGTGGCAGGAGGTCTTGAAAAACTGTTTTTT. Protein sequence: CASSVAGGLEKLFF.

Comment on this clonotype: A much larger clone differs by one base, so this may be a read error. The chain combines TRBV28 with TRBJ2-3; D not resolved. The CDR3 contains 12 residues. The germline V gene encodes CDR1 MDHEN and CDR2 SYDVKM. CDR3 amino acids: CASSPVTDAQYF. CDR3 nucleotides: TGTGCCAGCAGTCCGGTCACAGATGCGCAGTATTTT.

This clonotype occurred many times. This chain joins TRBV9 and TRBJ1-4; D call uncertain. Germline V lookup: CDR1 SGDLS, CDR2 YYNGEE. The ends were cut back, 4 bases at V and 8 bases at J, with 18 bases in the middle. This CDR3 has 15 residues. This CDR3 is CASSIDSGRGEKLFF. CDR3 coding DNA: TGTGCCAGCAGCATAGACTCAGGCCGAGGGGAAAAACTGTTTTTT.

There are a few counts of this clonotype. J is TRBJ2-3 and V is TRBV24-1; TRBD2 matches at 10 bases. V dropped 5 bases and J dropped 6; count of bases not matched to a gene: 7. CDR1 and CDR2 from the germline V gene are KGHDR and SFDVKD. The length of the CDR3 is 15 residues. The DNA for the CDR3 is TGTGCCACCAGTGCTACAGCGGGGGGGATGGATACGCAGTATTTT. Its translation: CATSATAGGMDTQYF.

The chain joins TRBV27 to TRBJ1-2, with 8 bases matching TRBD1. Looked up from germline, CDR1 is MNHEY and CDR2 is SMNVEV (reference sequence). The junction had 3 bases not matched to a gene; V was cut back by 6 bases and J by 3 bases. The CDR3 length is 13 residues. CDR3 amino acids: CASSRTGHYGYTF. The CDR3, as DNA: TGTGCCAGCAGCCGGACAGGGCACTATGGCTACACCTTC.

The CDR3 nucleotides read TGTGCCAGCAGTTCCCCCCGGTCCGGCCAGAAGGGCTACGAGCAGTACTTC. Its protein is CASSSPRSGQKGYEQYF. This rearrangement joins TRBV6-5 to TRBJ2-7; no clear D. The germline V and J ends were trimmed by 4 bases and 3 bases, with 22 bases remaining between them. The CDR3 spans 17 residues. The V gene's germline CDR1 is MNHEY and CDR2 SVGAGI.

This rearrangement joins TRBV4-3 to TRBJ1-4, with D perhaps matching TRBD1 (5 bases). V was clipped by 0 bases and J by 3 bases, with 17 bases between them. The CDR3 contains 18 residues. The germline CDR1 and CDR2 sequences are LGHNA and YSLEER. CDR3 loop: CASSQEEGTELANEKLFF. CDR3 DNA sequence: TGCGCCAGCAGCCAAGAAGAGGGGACGGAGCTTGCTAATGAAAAACTGTTTTTT.

This clonotype was counted only a few times. The chain links TRBV25-1 to TRBJ2-5, with 8 nucleotides matching TRBD2. This CDR3 has 16 amino acids. V trimming: 0 bases; J trimming: 2 bases; junction bases outside the gene matches: 5. Germline V gene sequence: CDR1 MGHDK, CDR2 SYGVNS. Here the CDR3 reads CASSEYIGRGQETQYF. CDR3 DNA sequence: TGTGCCAGCAGTGAATATATCGGGAGGGGGCAAGAGACCCAGTACTTC.

This clonotype turned up a few times. The CDR3 region is CAWSLRGYEQYF. For the CDR3, the DNA is TGTGCCTGGAGTCTCAGGGGTTACGAGCAGTACTTC. The J gene is TRBJ2-7, the V gene TRBV30; D is perhaps TRBD1 (6 bases). This CDR3 contains 12 residues. Germline CDR1 reads GTSNPN; CDR2 reads SVGIG (reference sequence). The V gene lost 2 bases and the J gene lost 4 bases, with 9 bases spanning the gap.

The chain carries TRBV20-1 and TRBJ2-1, with D tentatively TRBD1 (5 bases). CDR1 is DFQATT, CDR2 SNEGSKA, per germline (reference sequence). The CDR3 sequence is 13 residues long. Deletions cut 7 bases from V and 13 bases from J, with 23 bases between. CDR3 sequence: CSVLSGFQETQFF. DNA of the CDR3: TGCAGTGTGCTATCAGGGTTCCAAGAGACCCAGTTCTTC.